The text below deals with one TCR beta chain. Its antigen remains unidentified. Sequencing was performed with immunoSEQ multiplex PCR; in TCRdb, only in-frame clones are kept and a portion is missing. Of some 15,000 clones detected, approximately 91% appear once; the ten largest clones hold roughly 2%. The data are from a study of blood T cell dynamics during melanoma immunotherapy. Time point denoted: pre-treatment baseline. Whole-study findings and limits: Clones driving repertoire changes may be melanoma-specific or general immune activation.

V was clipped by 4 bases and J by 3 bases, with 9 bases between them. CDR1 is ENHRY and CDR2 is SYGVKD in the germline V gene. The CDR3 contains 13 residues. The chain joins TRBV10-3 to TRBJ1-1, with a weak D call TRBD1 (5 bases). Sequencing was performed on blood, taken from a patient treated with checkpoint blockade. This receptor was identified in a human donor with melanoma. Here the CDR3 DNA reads TGTGCCATCAGTGCCCGGGACGACACTGAAGCTTTCTTT. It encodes CAISARDDTEAFF.